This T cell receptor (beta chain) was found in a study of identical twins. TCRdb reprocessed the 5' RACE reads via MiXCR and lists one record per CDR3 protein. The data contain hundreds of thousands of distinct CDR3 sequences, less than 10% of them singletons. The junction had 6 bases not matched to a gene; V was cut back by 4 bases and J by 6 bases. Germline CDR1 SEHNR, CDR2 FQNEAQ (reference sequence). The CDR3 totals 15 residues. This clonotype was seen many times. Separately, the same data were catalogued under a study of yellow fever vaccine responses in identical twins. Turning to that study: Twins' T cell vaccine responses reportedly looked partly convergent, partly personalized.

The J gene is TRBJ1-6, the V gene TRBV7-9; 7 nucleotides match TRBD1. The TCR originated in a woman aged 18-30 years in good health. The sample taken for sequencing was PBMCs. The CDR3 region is CASSSTRQGNSPLHF. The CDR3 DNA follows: TGTGCCAGCAGCTCGACCCGACAGGGTAATTCACCCCTCCACTTT.